This T cell receptor (beta chain) was profiled in a study of T cells after yellow fever vaccination. On the study more broadly: Those fractions that held only low numbers of cells were prepared using the SMART-Seq v4 Ultra Low Input RNA kit. General study results and limits: Most primary-vaccination clones reappeared after the booster (about 96% CD4, 85% to 90% CD8).

CDR3 length: 14 amino acids. The V gene's germline CDR1 is SGHDT and CDR2 YYEEEE. Trimming removed 2 bases at V and 9 bases at J, with 12 bases between. This clonotype has a count of ten or more. The antigen is undetermined. Generation of TCR cDNA used 5'RACE template switching (which added a universal primer site and UMIs). Each CDR3 protein is one row after TCRdb ran MiXCR on the 5' RACE reads. The repertoire holds about 320,000 distinct CDR3 sequences, with around 6.8% as singletons. The chain employs TRBV5-6 and TRBJ1-6; perhaps TRBD1 as D (5 bases). The TCR comes from a man aged 18 to 29 who received the YFV17D yellow fever vaccine. The sample was PBMCs, taken roughly 47 days after the first yellow fever vaccination. CDR3 DNA sequence: TGTGCCAGCAGCTTAGAAGGGGCTGGTTCACCCCTCCACTTT. It codes for CASSLEGAGSPLHF.